This TCR beta chain is drawn from a study of T cell responses to AZD1222 COVID-19 vaccine. Findings and caveats of the study: The peak T cell response came first, and repertoires were sampled only after it. As reported, nearly half of all spike-specific TCRs target variant regions that are unmutated. Among vaccine-associated CD4 TCRs, coverage spanned spike, with dominance at 160-218 and 743-854.

Here immunoSEQ multiplex PCR was the method, and the copy in TCRdb shows in-frame clones only, minus some. Of roughly 110,000 clones detected, about 80% appear once; the ten largest clones hold roughly 9.5%. As concerns this clone: Its antigen remains unidentified.

V was trimmed by 7 bases and J by 0 bases, leaving 15 bases between them. The CDR3 runs to 16 residues. CDR1 ENHRY and CDR2 SYGVKD come from the germline V gene. This specimen consisted of peripheral blood, obtained on day 0 of AZD1222 vaccination. V gene TRBV10-3 combines with J gene TRBJ2-2; D perhaps matches TRBD2 (6 bases). This sequence was found in an adult in good health. The CDR3 is CAINPDYSSNTGELFF. The CDR3 coding sequence is TGTGCCATCAACCCGGACTACTCTTCGAACACCGGGGAGCTGTTTTTT.